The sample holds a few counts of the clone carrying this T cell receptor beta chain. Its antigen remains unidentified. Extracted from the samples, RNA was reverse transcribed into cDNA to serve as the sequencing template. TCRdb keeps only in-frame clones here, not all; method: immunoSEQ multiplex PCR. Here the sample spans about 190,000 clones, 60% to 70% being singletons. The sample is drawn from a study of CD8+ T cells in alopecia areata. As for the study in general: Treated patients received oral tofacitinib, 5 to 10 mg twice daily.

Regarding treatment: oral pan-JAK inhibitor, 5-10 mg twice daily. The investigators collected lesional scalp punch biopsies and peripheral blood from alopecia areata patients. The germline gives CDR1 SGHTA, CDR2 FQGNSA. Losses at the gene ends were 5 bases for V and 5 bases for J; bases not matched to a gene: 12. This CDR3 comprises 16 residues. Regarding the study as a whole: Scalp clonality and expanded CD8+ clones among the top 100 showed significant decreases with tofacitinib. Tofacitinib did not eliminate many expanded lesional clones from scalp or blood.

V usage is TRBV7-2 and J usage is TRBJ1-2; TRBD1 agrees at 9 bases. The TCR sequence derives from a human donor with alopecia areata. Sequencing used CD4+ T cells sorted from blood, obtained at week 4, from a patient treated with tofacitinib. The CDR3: CASSPQPGQGKYGYTF. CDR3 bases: TGTGCCAGCAGCCCCCAGCCCGGACAGGGGAAGTATGGCTACACCTTC.